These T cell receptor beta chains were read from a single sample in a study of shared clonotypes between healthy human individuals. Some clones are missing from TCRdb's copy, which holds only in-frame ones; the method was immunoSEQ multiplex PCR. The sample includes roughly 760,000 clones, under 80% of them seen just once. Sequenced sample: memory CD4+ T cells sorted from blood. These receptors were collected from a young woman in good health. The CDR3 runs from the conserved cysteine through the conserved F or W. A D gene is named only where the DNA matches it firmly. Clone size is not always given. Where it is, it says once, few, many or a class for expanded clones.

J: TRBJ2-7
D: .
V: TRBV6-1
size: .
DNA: TGTGCCAGCAGTGAAACAGGACACTTCACCTACGAGCAGTACTTC
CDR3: CASSETGHFTYEQYF

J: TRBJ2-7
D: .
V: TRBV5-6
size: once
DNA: TGTGCCAGCAGCTTTTCCGGTCTTGTTTACGAGCAGTACTTC
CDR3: CASSFSGLVYEQYF

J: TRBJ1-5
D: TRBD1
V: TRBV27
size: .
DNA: TGTGCCAGCAGTAACCGGGACAGGGATCAGCCCCAGCATTTT
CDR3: CASSNRDRDQPQHF

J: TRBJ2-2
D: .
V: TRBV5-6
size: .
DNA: TGTGCCAGCAGCTACAGAGGCGGGGAGCTGTTTTTT
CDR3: CASSYRGGELFF

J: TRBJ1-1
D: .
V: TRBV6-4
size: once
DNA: TGTGCCAGCAGTTCCCGGTCGGGCGCTGAAGCTTTCTTT
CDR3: CASSSRSGAEAFF

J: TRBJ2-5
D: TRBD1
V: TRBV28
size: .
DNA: TGTGCCAGCAGTTTTGGGCAGACAGGGGTAAAAGAGACCCAGTACTTC
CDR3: CASSFGQTGVKETQYF

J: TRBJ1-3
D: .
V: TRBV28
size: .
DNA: TGTGCCAGCAGTTTAGGGGCACGGCACTCTGGAAACACCATATATTTT
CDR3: CASSLGARHSGNTIYF

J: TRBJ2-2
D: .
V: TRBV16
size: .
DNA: TGTGCCAGCAGTCGATATTACAGGGACGACGGCACCGGGGAGCTGTTTTTT
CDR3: CASSRYYRDDGTGELFF

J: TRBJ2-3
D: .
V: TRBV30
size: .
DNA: TGTGCCTGGAGTGTACTACGGGATACGCAGTATTTT
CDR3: CAWSVLRDTQYF

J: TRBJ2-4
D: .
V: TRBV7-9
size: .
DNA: TGTGCCAGCAGTTACGGGGGCCCGCGCTCGGACATTCAGTACTTC
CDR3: CASSYGGPRSDIQYF

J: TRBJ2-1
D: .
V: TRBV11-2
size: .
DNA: TGTGCCAGCAGCTTTAACACGAACAATGAGCAGTTCTTC
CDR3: CASSFNTNNEQFF

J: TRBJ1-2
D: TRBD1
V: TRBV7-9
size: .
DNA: TGTGCCAGCACCCCCCAGGGGGTTATCTATGGCTACACCTTC
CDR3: CASTPQGVIYGYTF

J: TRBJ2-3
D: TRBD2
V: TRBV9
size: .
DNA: TGTGCCAGCAGCTCAAACGGCGGGAGAGTGACAGATACGCAGTATTTT
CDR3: CASSSNGGRVTDTQYF